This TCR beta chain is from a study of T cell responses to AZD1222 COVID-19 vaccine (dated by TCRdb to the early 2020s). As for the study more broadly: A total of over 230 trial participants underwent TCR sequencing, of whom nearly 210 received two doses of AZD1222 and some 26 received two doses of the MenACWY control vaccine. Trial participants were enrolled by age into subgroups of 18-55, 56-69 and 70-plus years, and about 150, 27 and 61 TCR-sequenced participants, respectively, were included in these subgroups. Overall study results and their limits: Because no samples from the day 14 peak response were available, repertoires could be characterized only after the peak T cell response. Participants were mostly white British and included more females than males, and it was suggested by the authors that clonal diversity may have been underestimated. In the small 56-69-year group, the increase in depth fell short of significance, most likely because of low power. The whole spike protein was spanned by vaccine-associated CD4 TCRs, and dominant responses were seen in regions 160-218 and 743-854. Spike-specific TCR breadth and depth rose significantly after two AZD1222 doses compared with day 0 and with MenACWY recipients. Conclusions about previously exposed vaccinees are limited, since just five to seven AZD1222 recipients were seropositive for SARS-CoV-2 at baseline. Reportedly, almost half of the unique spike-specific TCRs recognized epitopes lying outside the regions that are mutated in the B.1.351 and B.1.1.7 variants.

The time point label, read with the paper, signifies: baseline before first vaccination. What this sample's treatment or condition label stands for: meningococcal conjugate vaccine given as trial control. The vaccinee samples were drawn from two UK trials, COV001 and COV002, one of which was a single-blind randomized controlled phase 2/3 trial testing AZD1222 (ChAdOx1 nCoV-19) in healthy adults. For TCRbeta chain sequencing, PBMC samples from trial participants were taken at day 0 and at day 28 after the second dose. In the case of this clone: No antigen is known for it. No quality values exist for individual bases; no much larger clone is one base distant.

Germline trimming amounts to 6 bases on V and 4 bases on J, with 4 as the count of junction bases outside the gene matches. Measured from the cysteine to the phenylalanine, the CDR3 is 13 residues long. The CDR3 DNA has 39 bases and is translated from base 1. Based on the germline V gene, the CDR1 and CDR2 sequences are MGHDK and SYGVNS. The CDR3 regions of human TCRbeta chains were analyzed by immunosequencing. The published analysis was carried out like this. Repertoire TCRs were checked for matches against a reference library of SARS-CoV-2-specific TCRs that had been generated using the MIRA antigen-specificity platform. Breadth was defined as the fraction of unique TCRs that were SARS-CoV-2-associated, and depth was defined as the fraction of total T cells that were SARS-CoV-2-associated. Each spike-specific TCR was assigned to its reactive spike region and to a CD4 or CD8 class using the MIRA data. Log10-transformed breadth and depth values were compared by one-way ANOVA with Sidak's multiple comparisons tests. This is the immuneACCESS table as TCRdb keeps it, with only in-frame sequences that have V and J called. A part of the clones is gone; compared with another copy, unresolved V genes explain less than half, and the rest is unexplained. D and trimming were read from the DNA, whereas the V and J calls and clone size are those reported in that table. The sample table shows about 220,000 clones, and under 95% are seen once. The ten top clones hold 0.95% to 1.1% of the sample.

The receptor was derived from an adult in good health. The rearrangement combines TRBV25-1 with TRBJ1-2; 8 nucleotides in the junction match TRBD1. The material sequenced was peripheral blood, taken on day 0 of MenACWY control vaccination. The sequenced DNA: TGTGCCAGCAGGCTCACAGGGGGCTATGGCTACACCTTC. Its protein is CASRLTGGYGYTF.